Listed below are T cell receptor beta chains from one sample, sequenced in a study of T cell responses to AZD1222 COVID-19 vaccine. TCRdb's copy holds only in-frame clones and misses some; the assay was immunoSEQ multiplex PCR. Of roughly 75,000 clones in the sample, about four fifths were seen once. Specimen: peripheral blood, collected on day 0 of AZD1222 vaccination. These receptor sequences come from an adult in good health. CDR3s include the opening cysteine and the closing phenylalanine or tryptophan. The D gene is left open where the match is weak. Size is omitted from some rows. Given values are once, few, many or a class for expanded clones.

v_call: TRBV5-1
clone_size: NA
j_call: TRBJ2-1
d_call: NA
cdr3_aa: CASMDSSSYNEQFF
cdr3_nt: TGCGCCAGCATGGACAGTAGCTCCTACAATGAGCAGTTCTTC

v_call: TRBV5-6
clone_size: NA
j_call: TRBJ1-6
d_call: NA
cdr3_aa: CASSLAGNSPLHF
cdr3_nt: TGTGCCAGCAGCTTGGCCGGGAATTCACCCCTCCACTTT

v_call: TRBV27
clone_size: once
j_call: TRBJ2-7
d_call: NA
cdr3_aa: CASSFADSYEQYF
cdr3_nt: TGTGCCAGCAGTTTTGCGGACTCCTACGAGCAGTACTTC

v_call: TRBV9
clone_size: NA
j_call: TRBJ2-3
d_call: NA
cdr3_aa: CASSVGSITDTQYF
cdr3_nt: TGTGCCAGCAGCGTAGGGTCGATCACAGATACGCAGTATTTT

v_call: TRBV3-1/TRBV3-2
clone_size: NA
j_call: TRBJ2-1
d_call: NA
cdr3_aa: CASSQPLGRTSSNEQFF
cdr3_nt: TGTGCCAGCAGCCAACCGCTAGGGCGAACTAGCAGCAATGAGCAGTTCTTC

v_call: TRBV28
clone_size: NA
j_call: TRBJ1-4
d_call: NA
cdr3_aa: CASSSSGTTNEKLFF
cdr3_nt: TGTGCCAGCAGTTCCTCGGGCACAACTAATGAAAAACTGTTTTTT

v_call: TRBV7-9
clone_size: NA
j_call: TRBJ1-2
d_call: NA
cdr3_aa: CASSQSNNYGYTF
cdr3_nt: TGTGCCAGCAGCCAAAGCAATAACTATGGCTACACCTTC

v_call: TRBV7-9
clone_size: NA
j_call: TRBJ1-3
d_call: NA
cdr3_aa: CASSLGANTIYF
cdr3_nt: TGTGCCAGCAGCTTAGGGGCAAACACCATATATTTT

v_call: TRBV27
clone_size: NA
j_call: TRBJ1-1
d_call: TRBD1
cdr3_aa: CASSYSQGAPTEAFF
cdr3_nt: TGTGCCAGCAGTTACTCTCAGGGGGCGCCCACTGAAGCTTTCTTT

v_call: TRBV21-1
clone_size: NA
j_call: TRBJ2-7
d_call: NA
cdr3_aa: CASSNLGLGRGGTDEQYF
cdr3_nt: TGTGCCAGCAGCAATCTTGGTCTTGGGCGGGGCGGGACCGACGAGCAGTACTTC

v_call: TRBV25-1
clone_size: NA
j_call: TRBJ1-2
d_call: NA
cdr3_aa: CASSGQELVGYTF
cdr3_nt: TGTGCCAGCAGTGGACAGGAATTGGTGGGCTACACCTTC

v_call: TRBV19
clone_size: NA
j_call: TRBJ2-1
d_call: NA
cdr3_aa: CASSIMWGSYNEQFF
cdr3_nt: TGTGCCAGTAGTATAATGTGGGGCTCCTACAATGAGCAGTTCTTC

v_call: TRBV5-8
clone_size: NA
j_call: TRBJ1-1
d_call: NA
cdr3_aa: CASSPRMGTEAFF
cdr3_nt: TGTGCCAGCAGCCCTCGTATGGGAACTGAAGCTTTCTTT

v_call: TRBV28
clone_size: NA
j_call: TRBJ2-7
d_call: TRBD2
cdr3_aa: CASSSAGTSRWSYEQYF
cdr3_nt: TGTGCCAGCAGTTCCGCCGGGACTAGCCGCTGGAGCTACGAGCAGTACTTC

v_call: TRBV30
clone_size: NA
j_call: TRBJ1-6
d_call: TRBD1
cdr3_aa: CAWRTTGGYNSPLHF
cdr3_nt: TGTGCCTGGAGAACCACAGGGGGTTATAATTCACCCCTCCACTTT

v_call: TRBV9
clone_size: NA
j_call: TRBJ1-6
d_call: NA
cdr3_aa: CASSVERIGSGNSPLHF
cdr3_nt: TGTGCCAGCAGCGTAGAGAGGATAGGGAGCGGGAATTCACCCCTCCACTTT

v_call: TRBV5-4
clone_size: NA
j_call: TRBJ1-2
d_call: TRBD1
cdr3_aa: CASSWDSQGYTF
cdr3_nt: TGTGCCAGCAGCTGGGACAGCCAGGGCTACACCTTC

v_call: TRBV28
clone_size: NA
j_call: TRBJ1-2
d_call: NA
cdr3_aa: CASSLDRLYGYTF
cdr3_nt: TGTGCCAGCAGTCTAGACAGGCTCTATGGCTACACCTTC

v_call: TRBV6-2/TRBV6-3
clone_size: NA
j_call: TRBJ1-6
d_call: NA
cdr3_aa: CASSSGPGGYNSPLHF
cdr3_nt: TGTGCCAGCAGTTCCGGGCCCGGGGGATATAATTCACCCCTCCACTTT

v_call: TRBV19
clone_size: NA
j_call: TRBJ1-5
d_call: NA
cdr3_aa: CASTYRTGGNQPQHF
cdr3_nt: TGTGCCAGTACCTACCGGACGGGGGGAAATCAGCCCCAGCATTTT

v_call: TRBV10-3
clone_size: NA
j_call: TRBJ2-7
d_call: NA
cdr3_aa: CAISDLERGGYEQYF
cdr3_nt: TGTGCCATCAGTGATCTCGAAAGGGGGGGTTACGAGCAGTACTTC

v_call: TRBV9
clone_size: NA
j_call: TRBJ1-6
d_call: TRBD1
cdr3_aa: CASSADRGSPLHF
cdr3_nt: TGTGCCAGCAGCGCGGACAGGGGGTCACCCCTCCACTTT

v_call: TRBV7-9
clone_size: NA
j_call: TRBJ1-3
d_call: NA
cdr3_aa: CASSHASGNTIYF
cdr3_nt: TGTGCCAGCAGCCACGCCTCTGGAAACACCATATATTTT

v_call: TRBV11-2
clone_size: NA
j_call: TRBJ2-7
d_call: NA
cdr3_aa: CASSSGHIYEQYF
cdr3_nt: TGTGCCAGCAGCTCAGGACACATCTACGAGCAGTACTTC

v_call: TRBV2
clone_size: NA
j_call: TRBJ2-2
d_call: NA
cdr3_aa: CASSELAGTTGELFF
cdr3_nt: TGTGCCAGCAGTGAACTTGCCGGGACCACCGGGGAGCTGTTTTTT

v_call: TRBV5-1
clone_size: many
j_call: TRBJ2-7
d_call: TRBD1
cdr3_aa: CASSLGTGLSYEQYF
cdr3_nt: TGCGCCAGCAGCTTGGGGACAGGCCTTTCCTACGAGCAGTACTTC

v_call: TRBV4-1
clone_size: NA
j_call: TRBJ1-2
d_call: NA
cdr3_aa: CASSQGTASREQDDGYTF
cdr3_nt: TGCGCCAGCAGCCAAGGAACGGCCAGCCGGGAGCAGGACGATGGCTACACCTTC

v_call: TRBV29-1
clone_size: NA
j_call: TRBJ2-1
d_call: NA
cdr3_aa: CSVENSYNEQFF
cdr3_nt: TGCAGCGTTGAAAACTCCTACAATGAGCAGTTCTTC

v_call: TRBV28
clone_size: NA
j_call: TRBJ1-1
d_call: NA
cdr3_aa: CASSFSGGGTEAFF
cdr3_nt: TGTGCCAGCAGTTTTTCGGGGGGCGGGACTGAAGCTTTCTTT

v_call: TRBV29-1
clone_size: NA
j_call: TRBJ1-1
d_call: TRBD1
cdr3_aa: CSGRGGAEAFF
cdr3_nt: TGCAGCGGCCGAGGGGGCGCTGAAGCTTTCTTT

v_call: TRBV18
clone_size: NA
j_call: TRBJ2-5
d_call: NA
cdr3_aa: CASSRSRAEQETQYF
cdr3_nt: TGTGCCAGCTCCCGAAGTAGGGCGGAGCAAGAGACCCAGTACTTC

v_call: TRBV28
clone_size: NA
j_call: TRBJ1-5
d_call: NA
cdr3_aa: CATHREGSQPQHF
cdr3_nt: TGTGCCACCCACAGGGAAGGGAGTCAGCCCCAGCATTTT

v_call: TRBV28
clone_size: NA
j_call: TRBJ2-1
d_call: NA
cdr3_aa: CANSSVGAYNEQFF
cdr3_nt: TGTGCCAACAGTTCTGTGGGGGCTTACAATGAGCAGTTCTTC

v_call: TRBV5-8
clone_size: NA
j_call: TRBJ2-5
d_call: NA
cdr3_aa: CASSWNRGAPQETQYF
cdr3_nt: TGTGCCAGCAGCTGGAACCGGGGGGCCCCCCAAGAGACCCAGTACTTC

v_call: TRBV10-1
clone_size: NA
j_call: TRBJ1-3
d_call: TRBD1
cdr3_aa: CASSRGQDSGNTIYF
cdr3_nt: TGCGCCAGCAGTAGGGGACAGGACTCTGGAAACACCATATATTTT

v_call: TRBV7-3
clone_size: NA
j_call: TRBJ1-1
d_call: TRBD1
cdr3_aa: CASSFRQGAGADTEAFF
cdr3_nt: TGTGCCAGCAGCTTTCGACAGGGGGCTGGAGCTGACACTGAAGCTTTCTTT

v_call: TRBV30
clone_size: NA
j_call: TRBJ1-1
d_call: NA
cdr3_aa: CAWSSAGGTEAFF
cdr3_nt: TGTGCCTGGAGTAGCGCCGGGGGCACTGAAGCTTTCTTT

v_call: TRBV11-2
clone_size: NA
j_call: TRBJ2-7
d_call: NA
cdr3_aa: CASSLGRGTGAGYEQYF
cdr3_nt: TGTGCCAGCAGCTTAGGGAGGGGCACAGGGGCCGGCTACGAGCAGTACTTC

v_call: TRBV4-2
clone_size: NA
j_call: TRBJ2-3
d_call: NA
cdr3_aa: CASSVVGAGTDTQYF
cdr3_nt: TGTGCCAGCAGCGTTGTTGGGGCAGGCACAGATACGCAGTATTTT

v_call: TRBV6-2/TRBV6-3
clone_size: NA
j_call: TRBJ1-6
d_call: TRBD1
cdr3_aa: CASSSGTGGSSPLHF
cdr3_nt: TGTGCCAGCAGTTCCGGGACAGGGGGTTCTTCACCCCTCCACTTT

v_call: TRBV2
clone_size: NA
j_call: TRBJ2-4
d_call: TRBD2
cdr3_aa: CASSRTSGVLAGGKNIQYF
cdr3_nt: TGTGCCAGCAGTCGGACTAGCGGGGTACTAGCCGGGGGCAAAAACATTCAGTACTTC

v_call: TRBV28
clone_size: NA
j_call: TRBJ2-7
d_call: NA
cdr3_aa: CASSRRDNPSYEQYF
cdr3_nt: TGTGCCAGCAGCCGGCGGGACAATCCCTCCTACGAGCAGTACTTC

v_call: TRBV18
clone_size: NA
j_call: TRBJ2-7
d_call: TRBD1
cdr3_aa: CASSQQGARYYEQYF
cdr3_nt: TGTGCCAGCTCACAACAGGGGGCGCGGTACTACGAGCAGTACTTC

v_call: TRBV18
clone_size: NA
j_call: TRBJ1-1
d_call: NA
cdr3_aa: CASSPDGLLNTEAFF
cdr3_nt: TGTGCCAGCTCCCCGGACGGCCTACTGAACACTGAAGCTTTCTTT

v_call: TRBV10-1
clone_size: few
j_call: TRBJ2-7
d_call: TRBD2
cdr3_aa: CASSDGSGNPLYEQYF
cdr3_nt: TGCGCCAGCAGTGATGGTAGCGGGAATCCTCTCTACGAGCAGTACTTC

v_call: TRBV5-1
clone_size: NA
j_call: TRBJ1-1
d_call: TRBD1
cdr3_aa: CASSRTGVNTEAFF
cdr3_nt: TGCGCCAGCAGCAGGACAGGGGTGAACACTGAAGCTTTCTTT

v_call: TRBV6-6
clone_size: NA
j_call: TRBJ2-5
d_call: NA
cdr3_aa: CASSSSETQYF
cdr3_nt: TGTGCCAGCAGTTCTTCCGAGACCCAGTACTTC

v_call: TRBV5-1
clone_size: many
j_call: TRBJ2-7
d_call: TRBD2
cdr3_aa: CASSLVASGASYEQYF
cdr3_nt: TGCGCCAGCAGCTTGGTTGCTAGCGGGGCCTCCTACGAGCAGTACTTC